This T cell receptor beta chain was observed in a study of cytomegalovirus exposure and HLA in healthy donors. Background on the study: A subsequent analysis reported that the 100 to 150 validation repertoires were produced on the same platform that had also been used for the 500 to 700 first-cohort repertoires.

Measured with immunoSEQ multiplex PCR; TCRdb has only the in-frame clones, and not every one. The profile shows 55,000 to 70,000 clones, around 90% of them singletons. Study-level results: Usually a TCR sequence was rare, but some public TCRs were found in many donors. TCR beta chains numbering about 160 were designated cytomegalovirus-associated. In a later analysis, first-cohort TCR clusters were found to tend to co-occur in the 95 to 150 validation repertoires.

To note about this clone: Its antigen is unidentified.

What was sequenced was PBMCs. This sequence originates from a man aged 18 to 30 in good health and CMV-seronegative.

The CDR3 nucleotides are TGCGCCAGCAGCCAAGAACCCTCGGGACTGGAGACCCAGTACTTC. This gives the protein CASSQEPSGLETQYF. The chain combines TRBV4-3 with TRBJ2-5; D is possibly TRBD2 (6 bases). Germline CDR1 reads LGHNA; CDR2 reads YSLEER. The V end was cut by 0 bases, the J end by 5 bases, with 13 bases between. The CDR3 has 15 residues.